The table lists the clone carrying this T cell receptor beta chain with a few counts. The CDR3 sequence is 15 residues long. The germline V gene encodes CDR1 LGHDT and CDR2 YNNKEL (reference sequence). V gave up 2 bases and J gave up 8 bases, with 16 bases separating them. Participants reported their clinical history, and cohort assignment relied on those reports. In the original workflow: Reference gene primer amplification yielded estimated nucleated cell counts. TCRdb's table, derived via immunoSEQ multiplex PCR, lists solely in-frame clones and lacks some. V, J and clone size reflect that table, while D and trimming were determined from the DNA. There are 160,000 or so clones in the sample; roughly 80% occur only once, and about 6% lies in the top ten. The data stem from a study of blood T cell repertoires in COVID-19. Study in general: The samples span acute and convalescent COVID-19 from the United States, Italy and Spain. The analysed material was cDNA or gDNA that came from T cells, B-cell-depleted T cells, or PBMCs.

The clonotype was recovered from a woman in her thirties or forties with acute COVID-19. The material sequenced was PBMCs or T cells enriched from blood (not recorded which). The V call is TRBV3-1 (or the pseudogene TRBV3-2), the J call TRBJ2-1; weak D call: TRBD2 (5 bases). Here the CDR3 DNA reads TGTGCCAGCAGCCAATCTCAACGGGCCGGGGATGAGCAGTTCTTC. Its protein product is CASSQSQRAGDEQFF.